What follows are 28 T cell receptor beta chains derived from one specimen sequenced in a study of T cell responses to AZD1222 COVID-19 vaccine. Repertoires were generated with immunoSEQ multiplex PCR, while TCRdb's copy carries only in-frame clones and drops some. The table has about 190,000 clones, roughly 92% seen once. The source material was peripheral blood, sampled on day 0 of AZD1222 vaccination. The receptor set was obtained from an adult in good health.

In its sample, this clone was seen once. The chain recombines TRBV5-1 with TRBJ1-3; D ambiguous. Trimming pared 1 base from V and 1 base from J, leaving 9 bases between. CDR3 length: 15 residues. Germline CDR1 and CDR2: SGHRS and YFSETQ. CDR3 bases: TGCGCCAGCAGCTTGAGGCCGACTTCTGGAAACACCATATATTTT. This codes for CASSLRPTSGNTIYF.

This rearrangement joins TRBV18 to TRBJ1-4; D gene unclear. Germline loops: CDR1 KGHSH, CDR2 LQKENI. Between the trimmed V and J ends, which lost 3 bases and 8 bases, there was a span of 10 bases. The CDR3 runs to 13 residues. CDR3 amino acids: CASSPPTLEKLFF. In nucleotides, the CDR3 is TGTGCCAGCTCACCGCCTACTTTGGAAAAACTGTTTTTT. Filled out from reference TRBV18 and TRBJ1-4, the complete variable domain reads NAGVMQNPRHLVRRRGQEARLRCSPMKGHSHVYWYRQLPEEGLKFMVYLQKENIIDESGMPKERFSAEFPKEGPSILRIQQVVRGDSAAYFCASSPPTLEKLFFGSGTQLSVL.

The chain uses TRBV4-2 and TRBJ2-3; 8 nucleotides agree with TRBD2. This CDR3 is 16 amino acids long. V dropped 1 base and J dropped 5; count of bases not matched to a gene: 8. CDR1 is LGHNA, CDR2 YNFKEQ, per germline. The CDR3 region has the DNA TGTGCCAGCAGCCAAGTTAACGGGGGGGCCAAAGATACGCAGTATTTT. This codes for CASSQVNGGAKDTQYF.

The chain recombines TRBV10-3 with TRBJ1-1; D gene ambiguous. The germline V gene has CDR1 ENHRY and CDR2 SYGVKD. The V end lost 5 bases, the J end lost 1 base, and 5 bases lay between the germline ends. The CDR3 sequence is 12 residues long. CDR3: CAISLRNTEAFF. DNA of the CDR3: TGTGCCATCAGTTTAAGGAACACTGAAGCTTTCTTT.

The chain employs TRBV10-3 and TRBJ1-1; D possibly corresponds to TRBD1 (5 bases). This CDR3 region has 13 residues. In germline, CDR1 is ENHRY, CDR2 SYGVKD. V lost 2 bases to trimming and J lost 4 bases, with 8 bases between them. Here the CDR3 reads CAISEGGSTEAFF. CDR3 coding DNA: TGTGCCATCAGTGAGGGGGGGAGCACTGAAGCTTTCTTT.

The V call is TRBV5-1, the J call TRBJ2-1; TRBD1 might be the D (6 bases). This CDR3 region has 14 residues. Between the trimmed V and J ends, which lost 4 bases and 5 bases, there was a span of 13 bases. Germline CDR1 is SGHRS and CDR2 is YFSETQ. CDR3: CASSPGTRNNEQFF. The DNA of the CDR3 is TGCGCCAGCAGCCCCGGGACACGCAACAATGAGCAGTTCTTC.

This chain uses TRBV11-1 with TRBJ1-1; D is possibly TRBD1 (5 bases). Germline V gene lookup returns CDR1 SGHAT and CDR2 FQDESV (reference sequence). The CDR3 length is 13 residues. The ends were cut back, 5 bases at V and 4 bases at J, with 11 bases in the middle. The CDR3 reads CASSTRVGTEAFF. The CDR3 region has the DNA TGTGCCAGCAGCACCAGGGTGGGCACTGAAGCTTTCTTT.

V gene TRBV6-5 combines with J gene TRBJ2-3; a possible D gene is TRBD1 (5 bases). The germline gives CDR1 MNHEY, CDR2 SVGAGI. The CDR3 loop spans 15 amino acids. Trimming stripped 8 bases from V and 2 bases from J, with 17 bases between. For the CDR3, the DNA is TGTGCCAGCCATCAATTGAAGGGGTACACAGATACGCAGTATTTT. Translating gives CASHQLKGYTDTQYF.

The chain employs TRBV3-1 (or the pseudogene TRBV3-2) and TRBJ1-1, with D tentatively TRBD1 (6 bases). CDR3 length: 14 residues. V lost 4 bases and J 3 bases, leaving 12 bases between the germline ends. From germline, CDR1 is LGHDT and CDR2 YNNKEL (reference sequence). CDR3 loop: CASSREGVDTEAFF. CDR3 coding DNA: TGTGCCAGCAGCCGGGAGGGGGTCGACACTGAAGCTTTCTTT.

Regarding this clone: A junction end diverges from the germline sequence, so it may reflect a read error. The chain is built from TRBV29-1 and TRBJ1-2, with D possibly matching TRBD1 (6 bases). Germline V gene data show CDR1 as SQVTM and CDR2 as ANQGSEA. The length of the CDR3 is 13 residues. In DNA form, the CDR3 reads TGCAGCGTCGAAGGGGGGCGGACCTATGGCTACACCTTC. This encodes CSVEGGRTYGYTF. Together with reference TRBV29-1 and TRBJ1-2, the CDR3 gives the full variable domain: SAVISQKPSRDICQRGTSLTIQCQVDSQVTMMFWYRQQPGQSLTLIATANQGSEATYESGFVIDKFPISRPNLTFSTLTVSNMSPEDSSIYLCSVEGGRTYGYTFGSGTRLTVV.

About this clone: Different DNA sequences within this sample yield the same CDR3. The chain has TRBV3-1 (or the pseudogene TRBV3-2) and TRBJ1-5; 7 bases align to TRBD1. The germline CDR1 and CDR2 sequences are LGHDT and YNNKEL (reference sequence). After removal of 1 base from V and 4 bases from J, the junction contained 1 base not matched to a gene. This CDR3 has 14 residues. DNA for the CDR3: TGTGCCAGCAGCCAAGCAGGGGGAAATCAGCCCCAGCATTTT. Protein sequence: CASSQAGGNQPQHF.

The V and J genes are TRBV7-9 and TRBJ1-5; D gene uncertain. The CDR3 contains 12 residues. The V end was cut by 1 base, the J end by 5 bases, with 3 bases between. CDR1 is SEHNR, CDR2 FQNEAQ, per germline (reference sequence). The CDR3 spells CASSLDHQPQHF. The CDR3 nucleotides read TGTGCCAGCAGCTTAGATCATCAGCCCCAGCATTTT.

The chain joins TRBV18 to TRBJ1-2, with a possible D match to TRBD1 (6 bases). Germline CDR1 and CDR2: KGHSH and LQKENI. V was clipped by 4 bases and J by 4 bases, with 13 bases between them. CDR3 length: 14 residues. DNA of the CDR3: TGTGCCAGCTCACGGAACAGGGCTCCCTATGGCTACACCTTC. Residues: CASSRNRAPYGYTF.

The DNA for the CDR3 is TGCGCCAGCAGCTTCCAGTCGACAGTCTCTGGAAACACCATATATTTT. It translates to CASSFQSTVSGNTIYF. This rearrangement joins TRBV5-1 to TRBJ1-3, with TRBD1 as a possible D gene (5 bases). The CDR3 loop spans 16 amino acids. Between the trimmed V and J ends, which lost 2 bases and 0 bases, there was a span of 12 bases. From germline, CDR1 is SGHRS and CDR2 YFSETQ.

V usage is TRBV11-3 and J usage is TRBJ2-7; a weak D match, TRBD1 (5 bases). Germline CDR1 is SGHNT and CDR2 is YENEEA. Trimming cost V 3 bases and J 7 bases, with 19 bases left between them. There are 15 residues in the CDR3. CDR3 in amino acids: CASSFSSTGLGEQYF. CDR3 DNA: TGTGCCAGCAGCTTTTCTTCCACAGGTCTGGGAGAGCAGTACTTC.

This chain connects TRBV5-4 to TRBJ2-5, with D unclear. The V end was cut by 4 bases, the J end by 1 base, with 11 bases between. Germline V CDR1 and CDR2: SGHNT, YYREEE (reference sequence). The CDR3 spans 14 residues. The DNA of the CDR3 is TGTGCCAGCAGCCGCCCGGGTTCCCAAGAGACCCAGTACTTC. It is translated as CASSRPGSQETQYF.

V is TRBV6-1 and J is TRBJ1-5; D remains ambiguous. CDR3 length equals 15 residues. CDR1 is MNHNS and CDR2 is SASEGT in the germline V gene. With 5 bases removed from V and 1 base from J, the gap between germline ends came to 12 bases. The CDR3 is CASSLQPHSNQPQHF. The CDR3 DNA sequence: TGTGCCAGCAGTTTACAACCCCACAGCAATCAGCCCCAGCATTTT.

This chain joins TRBV7-6 and TRBJ1-5; D uncertain. The germline gives CDR1 SGHVS, CDR2 FNYEAQ. The CDR3 runs to 15 residues. V lost 2 bases and J 0 bases, leaving 8 bases between the germline ends. CDR3 coding DNA: TGTGCCAGCAGCTTATACGGGGATAGCAATCAGCCCCAGCATTTT. Translating it yields CASSLYGDSNQPQHF.

This chain's CDR3 is CASSLAARVEDGYTF. The CDR3 bases are TGCGCCAGCAGCTTGGCGGCCCGGGTTGAAGATGGCTACACCTTC. The chain employs TRBV5-1 and TRBJ1-2; D ambiguous. V shed 0 bases and J shed 6 bases, with 15 bases lying between them. CDR1 SGHRS and CDR2 YFSETQ come from the germline V gene. The CDR3 has 15 amino acids.

J is TRBJ1-1 and V is TRBV29-1; maybe TRBD1 (5 bases). Germline values: CDR1 SQVTM, CDR2 ANQGSEA. The CDR3 covers 13 residues. Trimming pared 4 bases from V and 0 bases from J, leaving 9 bases between. DNA for the CDR3: TGCAGCGTTGTGCAGGGTCTGAACACTGAAGCTTTCTTT. It is translated as CSVVQGLNTEAFF.

This chain links TRBV27 with TRBJ1-1, with a weak D call TRBD1 (5 bases). Germline CDR1 reads MNHEY; CDR2 reads SMNVEV (reference sequence). Trimming cost V 11 bases and J 1 base, with 17 bases left between them. The CDR3 loop spans 14 amino acids. CDR3: CAGTPGRQNTEAFF. DNA of the CDR3: TGTGCCGGGACCCCAGGAAGGCAGAACACTGAAGCTTTCTTT.

This clone showed up just once. This chain uses TRBV28 with TRBJ1-2; no reliable D call. V was pared by 3 bases and J by 5 bases, with 13 bases between. CDR1 is MDHEN, CDR2 SYDVKM, per germline. The CDR3 is 14 residues long. The CDR3 reads CASSFPDLGYGYTF. The CDR3 nucleotides are TGTGCCAGCAGTTTCCCGGACCTTGGGTATGGCTACACCTTC.

The chain is built from TRBV14 and TRBJ2-2, with D possibly TRBD1 on 5 matching bases. The CDR3 is made up of 17 amino acids. V was pared by 0 bases and J by 2 bases, with 13 bases between. Germline loops: CDR1 SGHDN, CDR2 FVKESK. The CDR3 spells CASSQDRIGHNTGELFF. CDR3 sequence (DNA): TGTGCCAGCAGCCAAGATCGTATTGGACATAACACCGGGGAGCTGTTTTTT.

This clone was seen a single time. The chain combines TRBV4-1 with TRBJ2-6, with D possibly TRBD1 on 5 matching bases. Germline V lookup: CDR1 MGHRA, CDR2 YSYEKL. Deletions cut 3 bases from V and 0 bases from J, with 12 bases between. This CDR3 has 17 amino acids. The CDR3 sequence is CASSQGQAHSGANVLTF. In DNA, the CDR3 is TGCGCCAGCAGCCAGGGGCAGGCCCACTCTGGGGCCAACGTCCTGACTTTC.

This chain uses TRBV3-1 (or the pseudogene TRBV3-2) with TRBJ1-1, with D tentatively TRBD1 (6 bases). Per germline, CDR1 LGHDT and CDR2 YNNKEL (reference sequence). V gave up 4 bases and J gave up 1 base, with 7 bases separating them. The CDR3 runs 13 residues. The CDR3 coding sequence is TGTGCCAGCAGCCTGGGACAGAACACTGAAGCTTTCTTT. This translates into CASSLGQNTEAFF.

The genes are TRBV7-9 and TRBJ1-1; TRBD1 aligns across 7 bases. The CDR3 has 15 amino acids. The germline CDR1 and CDR2 sequences are SEHNR and FQNEAQ (reference sequence). V was clipped by 3 bases and J by 1 base; unmatched bases: 5. The CDR3 here is CASSFFRDRNTEAFF. The CDR3, as DNA: TGTGCCAGCAGCTTCTTCCGGGACAGGAACACTGAAGCTTTCTTT.

The chain links TRBV18 to TRBJ1-5; tentatively, D is TRBD1 (6 bases). Trimming left V 3 bases short and J 9 bases short, with 18 bases between. Germline CDR1 KGHSH, CDR2 LQKENI. This CDR3 region has 15 residues. DNA for the CDR3: TGTGCCAGCTCACCGGAGACAGGTAGTTTGTTGCCCCAGCATTTT. As protein: CASSPETGSLLPQHF.

The chain uses TRBV29-1 and TRBJ1-1; D gene unclear. This CDR3 is built from 13 residues. Trimming took 1 base from V and 0 from J, leaving 6 bases between them. Per germline, CDR1 SQVTM and CDR2 ANQGSEA. CDR3 DNA: TGCAGCGTTGAAGGACGGTTGAACACTGAAGCTTTCTTT. Its translation: CSVEGRLNTEAFF. Full variable domain (missing parts from reference TRBV29-1 and TRBJ1-1): SAVISQKPSRDICQRGTSLTIQCQVDSQVTMMFWYRQQPGQSLTLIATANQGSEATYESGFVIDKFPISRPNLTFSTLTVSNMSPEDSSIYLCSVEGRLNTEAFFGQGTRLTVV.